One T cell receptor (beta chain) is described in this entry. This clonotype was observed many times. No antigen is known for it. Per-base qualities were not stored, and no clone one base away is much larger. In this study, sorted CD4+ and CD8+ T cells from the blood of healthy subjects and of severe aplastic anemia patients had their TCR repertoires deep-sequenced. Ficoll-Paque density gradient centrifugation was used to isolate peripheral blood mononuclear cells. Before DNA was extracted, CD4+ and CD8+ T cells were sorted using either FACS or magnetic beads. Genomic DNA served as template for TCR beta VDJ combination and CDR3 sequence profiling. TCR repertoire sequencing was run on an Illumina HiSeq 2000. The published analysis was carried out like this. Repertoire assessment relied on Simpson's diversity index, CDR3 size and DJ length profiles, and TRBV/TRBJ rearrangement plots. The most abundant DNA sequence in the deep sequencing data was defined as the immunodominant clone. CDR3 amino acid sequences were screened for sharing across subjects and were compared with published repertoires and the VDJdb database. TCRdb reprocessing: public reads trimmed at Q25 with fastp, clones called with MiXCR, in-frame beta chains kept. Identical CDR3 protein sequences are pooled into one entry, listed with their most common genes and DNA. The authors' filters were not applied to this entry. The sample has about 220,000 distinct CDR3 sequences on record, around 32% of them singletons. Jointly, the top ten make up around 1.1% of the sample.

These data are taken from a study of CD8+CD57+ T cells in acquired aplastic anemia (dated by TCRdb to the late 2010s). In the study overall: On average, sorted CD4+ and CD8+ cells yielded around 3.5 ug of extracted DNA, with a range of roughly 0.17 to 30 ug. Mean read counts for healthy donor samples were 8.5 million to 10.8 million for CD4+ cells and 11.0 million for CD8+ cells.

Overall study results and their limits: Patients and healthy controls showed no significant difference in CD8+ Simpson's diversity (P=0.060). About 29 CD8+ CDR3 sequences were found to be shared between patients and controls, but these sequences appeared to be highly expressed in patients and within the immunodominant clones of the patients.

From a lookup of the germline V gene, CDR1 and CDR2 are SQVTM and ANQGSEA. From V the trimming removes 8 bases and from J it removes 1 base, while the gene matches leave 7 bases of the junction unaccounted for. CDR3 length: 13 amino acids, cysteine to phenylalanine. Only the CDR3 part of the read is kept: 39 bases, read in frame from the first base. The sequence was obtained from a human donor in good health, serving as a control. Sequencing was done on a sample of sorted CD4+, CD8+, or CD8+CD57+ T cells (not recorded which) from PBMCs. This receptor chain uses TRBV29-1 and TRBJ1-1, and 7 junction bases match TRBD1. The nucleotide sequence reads TGCAGCACGTGGGACAGACAGAACACTGAAGCTTTCTTT. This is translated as CSTWDRQNTEAFF. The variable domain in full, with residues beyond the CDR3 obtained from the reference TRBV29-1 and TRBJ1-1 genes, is SAVISQKPSRDICQRGTSLTIQCQVDSQVTMMFWYRQQPGQSLTLIATANQGSEATYESGFVIDKFPISRPNLTFSTLTVSNMSPEDSSIYLCSTWDRQNTEAFFGQGTRLTVV.